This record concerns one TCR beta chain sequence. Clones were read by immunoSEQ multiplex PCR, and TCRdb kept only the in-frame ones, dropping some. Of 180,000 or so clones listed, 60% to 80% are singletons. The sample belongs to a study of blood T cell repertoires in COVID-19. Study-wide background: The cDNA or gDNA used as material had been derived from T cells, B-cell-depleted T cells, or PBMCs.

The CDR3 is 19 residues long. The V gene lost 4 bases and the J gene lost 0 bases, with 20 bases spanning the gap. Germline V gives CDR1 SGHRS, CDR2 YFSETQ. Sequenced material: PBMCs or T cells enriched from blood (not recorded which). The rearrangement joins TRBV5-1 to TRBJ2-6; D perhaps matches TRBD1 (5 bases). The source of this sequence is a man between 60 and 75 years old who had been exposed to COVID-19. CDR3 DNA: TGCGCCAGCAGCGCCCAAGGCAGGACAAGAAGCTCTGGGGCCAACGTCCTGACTTTC. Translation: CASSAQGRTRSSGANVLTF.